The T cell receptor (beta chain) described here comes from a study of cytomegalovirus exposure and HLA in healthy donors. Regarding this clone: Its cognate antigen is unknown.

The primer mix had 60 Vbeta and 13 Jbeta primers. Assay used: immunoSEQ multiplex PCR; TCRdb lists only in-frame clones, some missing. This table has about 190,000 clones, 81% appearing once. Germline V lookup: CDR1 LNHDA, CDR2 SQIVND (reference sequence). CDR3 length: 14 residues. V was cut by 9 bases and J by 1 base, with 15 bases left in between. Overall study results and limits: Most TCRs appeared rarely, but some public TCRs recurred in many donors.

This chain connects TRBV19 to TRBJ1-1; D is unclear. This receptor was identified in a man aged 18 to 35 in good health and CMV-seronegative. Sequencing input: PBMCs. In nucleotides, the CDR3 is TGTGCCAGCCGTCAGTATCACACGAACACTGAAGCTTTCTTT. It translates to CASRQYHTNTEAFF.